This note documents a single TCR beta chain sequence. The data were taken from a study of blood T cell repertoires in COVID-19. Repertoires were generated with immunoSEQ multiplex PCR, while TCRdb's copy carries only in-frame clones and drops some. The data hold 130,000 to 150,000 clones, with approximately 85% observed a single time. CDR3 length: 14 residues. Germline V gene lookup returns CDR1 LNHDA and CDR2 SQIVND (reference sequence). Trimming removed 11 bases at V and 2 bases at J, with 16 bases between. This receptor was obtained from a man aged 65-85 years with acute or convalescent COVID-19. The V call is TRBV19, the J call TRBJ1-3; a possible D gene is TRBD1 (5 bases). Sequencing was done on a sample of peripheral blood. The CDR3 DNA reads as TGTGCCGCAGCCAGGGACTACACTGGAAACACCATATATTTT. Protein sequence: CAAARDYTGNTIYF.